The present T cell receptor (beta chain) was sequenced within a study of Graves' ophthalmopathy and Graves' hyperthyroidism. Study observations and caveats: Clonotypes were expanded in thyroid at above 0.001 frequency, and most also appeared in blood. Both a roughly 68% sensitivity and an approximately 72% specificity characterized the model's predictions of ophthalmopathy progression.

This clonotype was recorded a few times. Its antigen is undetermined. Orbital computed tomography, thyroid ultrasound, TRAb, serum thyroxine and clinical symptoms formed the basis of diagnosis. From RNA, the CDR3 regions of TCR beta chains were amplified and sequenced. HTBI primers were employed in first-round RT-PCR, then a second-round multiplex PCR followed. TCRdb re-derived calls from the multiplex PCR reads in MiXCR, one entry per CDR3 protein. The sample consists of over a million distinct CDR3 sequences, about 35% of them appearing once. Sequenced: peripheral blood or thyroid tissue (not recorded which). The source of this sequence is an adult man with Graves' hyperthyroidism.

CDR3 coding DNA: TGTGCCATCAGTGAGTCGAGTGGGGGCGGTACAGATACGCAGTATTTT. Translation gives CAISESSGGGTDTQYF. The chain carries TRBV10-3 and TRBJ2-3, with D maybe TRBD1 (6 bases). The V and J ends lost 0 bases and 3 bases respectively, with 13 bases between them. Germline V gene sequence: CDR1 ENHRY, CDR2 SYGVKD. The length of the CDR3 is 16 residues.